These 9 T cell receptor beta chains share one sample of origin, sequenced in a study of T cells in Graves' hyperthyroidism and ophthalmopathy. RNA transcripts yielded amplified TCR beta CDR3 regions. During a first-round RT-PCR of the TCR CDR3, the HTBI primer set was used. TCRdb re-called the multiplex PCR reads through MiXCR, storing one row per CDR3 protein. The top ten clones hold around 32% of a sample with under 250,000 distinct CDR3 sequences, approximately 23% of them seen once. Sequencing was performed on blood. These receptors came from a woman aged 40 to 50 with Graves' ophthalmopathy.

The CDR3 sequence: CASGNTGAGANVLTF. CDR3 DNA sequence: TGTGCTAGTGGAAATACAGGGGCCGGGGCCAACGTCCTGACTTTC. V and J are TRBV12-5 and TRBJ2-6; 7 nucleotides match TRBD1. The V segment lost 6 bases and the J segment 4 bases; nucleotides outside the gene matches: 6. This CDR3 spans 15 amino acids. Germline V gene data show CDR1 as LGHNT and CDR2 as FRNRAP.

This clonotype has a count of ten or more. This chain connects TRBV18 to TRBJ1-2; 9 bases match TRBD1. Germline CDR1 is KGHSH and CDR2 is LQKENI. V shed 5 bases and J 4 bases; nucleotides not matched to a gene: 8. This CDR3 is built from 15 residues. CDR3 protein: CASSTVSGQGYGYTF. CDR3 bases: TGTGCCAGCTCAACTGTCTCGGGACAGGGCTATGGCTACACCTTC.

This clonotype was seen at least ten times. This sequence joins TRBV6-5 and TRBJ1-6; D is uncertain. Trimming cost V 5 bases and J 4 bases, with 15 bases left between them. Per germline, CDR1 MNHEY and CDR2 SVGAGI. The CDR3 has 16 residues. The CDR3 loop reads CASSPKIGPYNSPLHF. The CDR3 DNA follows: TGTGCCAGCAGTCCGAAGATCGGGCCTTATAATTCACCCCTCCACTTT.

This clonotype was seen many times. The chain is built from TRBV7-8 and TRBJ2-7; no clear D. The V and J ends lost 1 base and 7 bases respectively, with 8 bases between them. The CDR3 extends over 12 amino acids. The V gene's germline CDR1 is SGHVS and CDR2 FQNEAQ. DNA for the CDR3: TGTGCCAGCAGCTTAGTATGGCGAGAGCAGTACTTC. Its translation is CASSLVWREQYF.

This clonotype has a handful of counts. The chain has TRBV4-1 and TRBJ2-7, with D maybe TRBD1 (6 bases). The CDR3 contains 14 residues. V lost 5 bases to trimming and J lost 3 bases, with 14 bases between them. Germline V CDR1 and CDR2: MGHRA, YSYEKL. CDR3 loop: CASSLKQGFYEQYF. In DNA form, the CDR3 reads TGCGCCAGCAGCTTGAAACAGGGCTTCTACGAGCAGTACTTC.

This clonotype was seen just once. The chain links TRBV13 to TRBJ2-7; TRBD1 aligns across 10 bases. The CDR3 is 20 residues long. Per the germline V gene, CDR1 is PRHDT and CDR2 is FYEKMQ (reference sequence). V gave up 5 bases and J gave up 0 bases; unmatched junction bases: 19. The CDR3 region has the DNA TGTGCCAGCAGCCCCTCGCTTTCAGGGACAGGGGCCTCCACCTCCTACGAGCAGTACTTC. Translating gives CASSPSLSGTGASTSYEQYF.

Ten or more counts support this clonotype. J is TRBJ2-2 and V is TRBV5-1; 9 nucleotides line up with TRBD2. The CDR3 extends over 15 amino acids. J lost 1 base, V lost 4 bases, and 2 bases had no gene match. CDR1 and CDR2 (germline): SGHRS, YFSETQ. Written as DNA, the CDR3 is TGCGCCAGCAGCCCGACTAGCGGGAACACCGGGGAGCTGTTTTTT. Translation: CASSPTSGNTGELFF.

This clonotype was seen ten or more times. The chain has TRBV4-1 and TRBJ2-5; possible D gene TRBD2, 5 bases. CDR1 is MGHRA, CDR2 YSYEKL, per germline. This CDR3 has 15 residues. The germline V and J ends were trimmed by 0 bases and 2 bases, with 10 bases remaining between them. CDR3 in amino acids: CASSQDLGAQETQYF. The CDR3, as DNA: TGCGCCAGCAGCCAAGATTTGGGAGCTCAAGAGACCCAGTACTTC.

This clonotype was observed many times. The rearrangement links TRBV6-5 to TRBJ1-1; D is unresolved. In germline, CDR1 is MNHEY, CDR2 SVGAGI. This CDR3 contains 15 residues. Trimming left V 0 bases short and J 4 bases short, with 12 bases between. CDR3 protein: CASSYSGGIGTEAFF. CDR3 nucleotide sequence: TGTGCCAGCAGTTACTCGGGAGGGATTGGCACTGAAGCTTTCTTT.